A selection of T cell receptor beta chains follows, all from one sample in a study of radiotherapy plus CTLA-4 blockade in lung cancer. Repertoires were generated with immunoSEQ multiplex PCR, while TCRdb's copy carries only in-frame clones and drops some. The table records about 48,000 clones, about 81% of them present only once. The sample here was peripheral blood, taken from a patient treated with radiotherapy plus ipilimumab. These receptors originate from a human donor with non-small cell lung cancer who had stable disease on radiotherapy plus ipilimumab. The CDR3 runs from the conserved cysteine through the conserved F or W. The D gene is left open where the match is weak. Clone size is not always given. Where it is, it says once, few, many or a class for expanded clones.

v_call: TRBV9
j_call: TRBJ1-5
clone_size: NA
d_call: NA
cdr3_nt: TGTGCCAGCAGCGTAGAGGGGGTGAATCAGCCCCAGCATTTT
cdr3_aa: CASSVEGVNQPQHF

v_call: TRBV27
j_call: TRBJ1-4
clone_size: NA
d_call: NA
cdr3_nt: TGTGCCAGCAGTTTACTATTCAGGGATGGTGAAAAACTGTTTTTT
cdr3_aa: CASSLLFRDGEKLFF

v_call: TRBV11-3
j_call: TRBJ2-2
clone_size: NA
d_call: NA
cdr3_nt: TGTGCCAGCAGCCAAACTTGGAGCTCCACCGGGGAGCTGTTTTTT
cdr3_aa: CASSQTWSSTGELFF

v_call: TRBV4-1
j_call: TRBJ2-7
clone_size: NA
d_call: TRBD2
cdr3_nt: TGCGCCAGCAGCCAGGCCAACCCTGGGAGGGTAGGTCGGCAGTACTTC
cdr3_aa: CASSQANPGRVGRQYF

v_call: TRBV6-5
j_call: TRBJ2-3
clone_size: NA
d_call: NA
cdr3_nt: TGTGCCAGCAGTCGCGCGGGACCCCACACAGATACGCAGTATTTT
cdr3_aa: CASSRAGPHTDTQYF

v_call: TRBV19
j_call: TRBJ2-1
clone_size: NA
d_call: TRBD1
cdr3_nt: TGTGCCAGTAGTGTATACAGGGGGAGTTTCTACAATGAGCAGTTCTTC
cdr3_aa: CASSVYRGSFYNEQFF

v_call: TRBV7-3
j_call: TRBJ2-2
clone_size: NA
d_call: NA
cdr3_nt: TGTGCCAGCAGCTGGGGACAAAACACCGGGGAGCTGTTTTTT
cdr3_aa: CASSWGQNTGELFF

v_call: TRBV15
j_call: TRBJ2-1
clone_size: NA
d_call: TRBD2
cdr3_nt: TGTGCCACCAGCAGGGGTAGGACTAGCGGGAGTAATGAGCAGTTCTTC
cdr3_aa: CATSRGRTSGSNEQFF

v_call: TRBV4-3
j_call: TRBJ2-5
clone_size: NA
d_call: TRBD1
cdr3_nt: TGCGCCAGCAGCCAATCCACAGGGGGCGGTGGAGAGACCCAGTACTTC
cdr3_aa: CASSQSTGGGGETQYF

v_call: TRBV28
j_call: TRBJ2-3
clone_size: once
d_call: TRBD2
cdr3_nt: TGTGCCAGCAGTTTAGGCCCGGGTCTAGCGGGAGCCGGGGATACGCAGTATTTT
cdr3_aa: CASSLGPGLAGAGDTQYF

v_call: TRBV6-1
j_call: TRBJ1-2
clone_size: few
d_call: NA
cdr3_nt: TGTGCCAGCAGCCGCTCCAGGGGAAACTATGGCTACACCTTC
cdr3_aa: CASSRSRGNYGYTF

v_call: TRBV9
j_call: TRBJ2-7
clone_size: NA
d_call: NA
cdr3_nt: TGTGCCAGCAGCGTAGAGGGAGGGGGGACGGACCTAATCGAGCAGTACTTC
cdr3_aa: CASSVEGGGTDLIEQYF

v_call: TRBV11-2
j_call: TRBJ2-3
clone_size: NA
d_call: TRBD1
cdr3_nt: TGTGCCAGCAGCTTAAGTCGACAGGGGACGGATACGCAGTATTTT
cdr3_aa: CASSLSRQGTDTQYF

v_call: TRBV4-1
j_call: TRBJ2-2
clone_size: NA
d_call: TRBD2
cdr3_nt: TGCGCCAGCAGCCAAGATGGGAGGGGATCGGGGACCGGGGAGCTGTTTTTT
cdr3_aa: CASSQDGRGSGTGELFF

v_call: TRBV28
j_call: TRBJ1-5
clone_size: NA
d_call: NA
cdr3_nt: TGTGCCAGCAGTGGACTTGGCCCAGGTGATCAGCCCCAGCATTTT
cdr3_aa: CASSGLGPGDQPQHF

v_call: TRBV10-3
j_call: TRBJ1-2
clone_size: NA
d_call: TRBD1
cdr3_nt: TGTGCCATCAGGGGACAGGGATACGACTATGGCTACACCTTC
cdr3_aa: CAIRGQGYDYGYTF

v_call: TRBV28
j_call: TRBJ2-7
clone_size: few
d_call: NA
cdr3_nt: TGTGCCAGCAGTTCCATGCGCGGGATCTACGAGCAGTACTTC
cdr3_aa: CASSSMRGIYEQYF

v_call: TRBV7-2
j_call: TRBJ1-1
clone_size: NA
d_call: NA
cdr3_nt: TGTGCCAGCAGCTTAGGCGCGAACACTGAAGCTTTCTTT
cdr3_aa: CASSLGANTEAFF

v_call: TRBV12-2
j_call: TRBJ2-7
clone_size: few
d_call: NA
cdr3_nt: TGTGCAAGTCGCTTAGGCGGGACCACTTACTACGAGCAGTACTTC
cdr3_aa: CASRLGGTTYYEQYF

v_call: TRBV4-3
j_call: TRBJ1-3
clone_size: NA
d_call: TRBD1
cdr3_nt: TGCGCCAGCAGCCAAGGGACAGGGAAAGCAAACACCATATATTTT
cdr3_aa: CASSQGTGKANTIYF

v_call: TRBV7-8
j_call: TRBJ2-7
clone_size: NA
d_call: NA
cdr3_nt: TGTGCCAGCAGCTTCCCAGGCTACGAGCAGTACTTC
cdr3_aa: CASSFPGYEQYF

v_call: TRBV11-2
j_call: TRBJ2-7
clone_size: once
d_call: TRBD2
cdr3_nt: TGTGCCAGCAGCGCCCTGGGAGCGGGAGCATACGAGCAGTACTTC
cdr3_aa: CASSALGAGAYEQYF

v_call: TRBV5-1
j_call: TRBJ1-3
clone_size: NA
d_call: NA
cdr3_nt: TGCGCCAGCAGCGAGCAGCTGGGGGGGGGTTTTGGAAACACCATATATTTT
cdr3_aa: CASSEQLGGGFGNTIYF

v_call: TRBV28
j_call: TRBJ2-4
clone_size: NA
d_call: TRBD2
cdr3_nt: TGTGCCAGCAGCGCCGCTAGCGGGAGGGGTAGAAACATTCAGTACTTC
cdr3_aa: CASSAASGRGRNIQYF

v_call: TRBV10-3
j_call: TRBJ2-2
clone_size: NA
d_call: TRBD2
cdr3_nt: TGTGCCATCAGTGAGCCACTAGCGTTGCGGGCCGGGGAGCTGTTTTTT
cdr3_aa: CAISEPLALRAGELFF

v_call: TRBV29-1
j_call: TRBJ2-2
clone_size: NA
d_call: TRBD1
cdr3_nt: TGCAGCGTGACCGGGACAGGGTCAGGGGAGCTGTTTTTT
cdr3_aa: CSVTGTGSGELFF

v_call: TRBV20-1
j_call: TRBJ2-1
clone_size: NA
d_call: TRBD2
cdr3_nt: TGCAGTGGCGGGAGACAGTTCTTC
cdr3_aa: CSGGRQFF

v_call: TRBV27
j_call: TRBJ2-3
clone_size: once
d_call: TRBD1
cdr3_nt: TGTGCCAGCAGTTCCAGGGGGCTCCGAGGGGGAGATACGCAGTATTTT
cdr3_aa: CASSSRGLRGGDTQYF

v_call: TRBV27
j_call: TRBJ2-6
clone_size: NA
d_call: NA
cdr3_nt: TGTGCCAGCAGCCCGGGACTGACGGGGGCCAACGTCCTGACTTTC
cdr3_aa: CASSPGLTGANVLTF

v_call: TRBV19
j_call: TRBJ1-1
clone_size: NA
d_call: NA
cdr3_nt: TGTGCCACCATAACGAGGGCTGAAGCTTTCTTT
cdr3_aa: CATITRAEAFF

v_call: TRBV7-9
j_call: TRBJ2-1
clone_size: once
d_call: NA
cdr3_nt: TGTGCCAGCAGCTCCGGGACGATTGGGAGTCTCCCCGGGGGTGAGCAGTTCTTC
cdr3_aa: CASSSGTIGSLPGGEQFF

v_call: TRBV15
j_call: TRBJ2-7
clone_size: NA
d_call: TRBD2
cdr3_nt: TGTGCCACCAGCATGGTGGGAGGGGCCGGGGAGCAGTACTTC
cdr3_aa: CATSMVGGAGEQYF

v_call: TRBV4-3
j_call: TRBJ2-3
clone_size: NA
d_call: TRBD2
cdr3_nt: TGCGCCAGCACCTTACTAGCGCCAAGCGAGGTAGATACGCAGTATTTT
cdr3_aa: CASTLLAPSEVDTQYF

v_call: TRBV10-2
j_call: TRBJ2-7
clone_size: NA
d_call: TRBD2
cdr3_nt: TGCGCCAGCGGAGGGGCGGGAGGGCCCCACGAGCAGTACTTC
cdr3_aa: CASGGAGGPHEQYF

v_call: TRBV4-3
j_call: TRBJ2-3
clone_size: once
d_call: NA
cdr3_nt: TGCGCCAGCAGCCGGACATTAGCGGAAGGCACAGATACGCAGTATTTT
cdr3_aa: CASSRTLAEGTDTQYF

v_call: TRBV7-2
j_call: TRBJ2-1
clone_size: NA
d_call: TRBD2
cdr3_nt: TGTGCCAGCAGCCCCTCCCTGGGACTAGCGGGAGCTCGGGACAATGAGCAGTTCTTC
cdr3_aa: CASSPSLGLAGARDNEQFF

v_call: TRBV5-1
j_call: TRBJ2-5
clone_size: few
d_call: NA
cdr3_nt: TGCGCCAGCAGCTTGGAGACAGACCGCCAAGAGACCCAGTACTTC
cdr3_aa: CASSLETDRQETQYF

v_call: TRBV5-1
j_call: TRBJ1-5
clone_size: NA
d_call: NA
cdr3_nt: TGCGCCAGCAGCTTAACTACGGATCAGCCCCAGCATTTT
cdr3_aa: CASSLTTDQPQHF

v_call: TRBV19
j_call: TRBJ2-2
clone_size: NA
d_call: NA
cdr3_nt: TGTGCCAGTATTCGGGGAGACACCGGGGAGCTGTTTTTT
cdr3_aa: CASIRGDTGELFF

v_call: TRBV4-3
j_call: TRBJ2-7
clone_size: NA
d_call: TRBD1
cdr3_nt: TGCGCCAGCAGCGAAGGACAGGGAACCTACGAGCAGTACTTC
cdr3_aa: CASSEGQGTYEQYF

v_call: TRBV6-6
j_call: TRBJ1-4
clone_size: NA
d_call: NA
cdr3_nt: TGTGCCAGCAGCCACGAAGGGGGTAGCGAAAAACTGTTTTTT
cdr3_aa: CASSHEGGSEKLFF

v_call: TRBV5-1
j_call: TRBJ2-3
clone_size: NA
d_call: TRBD2
cdr3_nt: TGCGCCAGCAGCCTAGCGGGAGGGACGGTGGATACGCAGTATTTT
cdr3_aa: CASSLAGGTVDTQYF

v_call: TRBV10-3
j_call: TRBJ2-2
clone_size: NA
d_call: TRBD2
cdr3_nt: TGTGCCATCAGTGAGAGTACTAGCGGGAGAGGCACCGGGGAGCTGTTTTTT
cdr3_aa: CAISESTSGRGTGELFF

v_call: TRBV15
j_call: TRBJ2-3
clone_size: NA
d_call: NA
cdr3_nt: TGTGCCACCAGCAGAGACCCGGGCACAGATACGCAGTATTTT
cdr3_aa: CATSRDPGTDTQYF

v_call: TRBV28
j_call: TRBJ1-2
clone_size: once
d_call: NA
cdr3_nt: TGTGCCAGCAGTTTATATAGGCAGGGTGGTAATGGCTACACCTTC
cdr3_aa: CASSLYRQGGNGYTF

v_call: TRBV7-3
j_call: TRBJ1-6
clone_size: NA
d_call: TRBD1
cdr3_nt: TGTGCCAGCAGCTCGGACAGGGGAGAGTTTTATAATTCACCCCTCCACTTT
cdr3_aa: CASSSDRGEFYNSPLHF

v_call: TRBV7-8
j_call: TRBJ1-5
clone_size: NA
d_call: NA
cdr3_nt: TGTGCCAGCAGCCTAAGTAGGACAGAAAGCAATCAGCCCCAGCATTTT
cdr3_aa: CASSLSRTESNQPQHF

v_call: TRBV15
j_call: TRBJ2-1
clone_size: NA
d_call: NA
cdr3_nt: TGTGCCACCAGCAGCGGGAGCTCCTACAATGAGCAGTTCTTC
cdr3_aa: CATSSGSSYNEQFF

v_call: TRBV7-2
j_call: TRBJ2-1
clone_size: NA
d_call: TRBD2
cdr3_nt: TGTGCCAGCAGGTCAGCCGGGGGGGGGAATGAGCAGTTCTTC
cdr3_aa: CASRSAGGGNEQFF

v_call: TRBV5-4
j_call: TRBJ1-4
clone_size: NA
d_call: TRBD1
cdr3_nt: TGTGCCAGCAGCACCGGGACAGGGGATGAAAAACTGTTTTTT
cdr3_aa: CASSTGTGDEKLFF

v_call: TRBV5-5
j_call: TRBJ2-7
clone_size: NA
d_call: TRBD1
cdr3_nt: TGTGCCAGCAGAACCGACAGGGGCCCGTCCTTGGAGCAGTACTTC
cdr3_aa: CASRTDRGPSLEQYF

v_call: TRBV2
j_call: TRBJ2-5
clone_size: NA
d_call: TRBD2
cdr3_nt: TGTGCCAGCAGTGACGACGTACTAGCGGGAGATCGTGAGACCCAGTACTTC
cdr3_aa: CASSDDVLAGDRETQYF

v_call: TRBV7-6
j_call: TRBJ2-1
clone_size: few
d_call: TRBD2
cdr3_nt: TGTGCCAGCAGCTTAGTAATTACGGGAGGGCCGGGTGAGCAGTTCTTC
cdr3_aa: CASSLVITGGPGEQFF

v_call: TRBV19
j_call: TRBJ1-5
clone_size: NA
d_call: NA
cdr3_nt: TGTGCCAGTAGTCAGTCCCGACAAGACAATCAGCCCCAGCATTTT
cdr3_aa: CASSQSRQDNQPQHF

v_call: TRBV2
j_call: TRBJ1-1
clone_size: NA
d_call: NA
cdr3_nt: TGTGCCAGCAGTGGACAGTCGAACACTGAAGCTTTCTTT
cdr3_aa: CASSGQSNTEAFF

v_call: TRBV19
j_call: TRBJ2-5
clone_size: NA
d_call: TRBD2
cdr3_nt: TGTGCCAGTACCCTCCTCGGCGCGGGAGGTCCCCAAGAGACCCAGTACTTC
cdr3_aa: CASTLLGAGGPQETQYF

v_call: TRBV7-3
j_call: TRBJ2-5
clone_size: NA
d_call: NA
cdr3_nt: TGTGCCAGCAGCCTGGGCCCAAATAGTCGAGAGACCCAGTACTTC
cdr3_aa: CASSLGPNSRETQYF

v_call: TRBV29-1
j_call: TRBJ2-7
clone_size: NA
d_call: TRBD1
cdr3_nt: TGCAGCGTTGATGGGGGGCCAGGGGGCGCATACGAGCAGTACTTC
cdr3_aa: CSVDGGPGGAYEQYF

v_call: TRBV2
j_call: TRBJ2-1
clone_size: NA
d_call: NA
cdr3_nt: TGTGCCAGCACGGCGGGATGGGAGTTCTTC
cdr3_aa: CASTAGWEFF

v_call: TRBV7-9
j_call: TRBJ2-1
clone_size: NA
d_call: TRBD2
cdr3_nt: TGTGCCAGCAGGGCGTTAGCGGGGGTGTACAATGAGCAGTTCTTC
cdr3_aa: CASRALAGVYNEQFF